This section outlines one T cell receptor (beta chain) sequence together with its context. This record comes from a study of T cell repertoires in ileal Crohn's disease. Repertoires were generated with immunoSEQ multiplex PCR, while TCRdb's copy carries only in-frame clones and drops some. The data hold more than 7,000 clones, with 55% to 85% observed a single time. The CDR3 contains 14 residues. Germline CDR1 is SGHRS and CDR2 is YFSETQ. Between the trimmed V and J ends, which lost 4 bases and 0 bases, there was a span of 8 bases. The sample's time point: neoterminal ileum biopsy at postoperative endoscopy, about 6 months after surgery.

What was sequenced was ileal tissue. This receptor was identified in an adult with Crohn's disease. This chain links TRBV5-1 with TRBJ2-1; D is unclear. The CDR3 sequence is CASSPVGSYNEQFF. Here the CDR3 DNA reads TGCGCCAGCAGCCCGGTCGGCTCCTACAATGAGCAGTTCTTC. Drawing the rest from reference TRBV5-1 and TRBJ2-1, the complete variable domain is KAGVTQTPRYLIKTRGQQVTLSCSPISGHRSVSWYQQTPGQGLQFLFEYFSETQRNKGNFPGRFSGRQFSNSRSEMNVSTLELGDSALYLCASSPVGSYNEQFFGPGTRLTVL.